Here is one TCR beta chain with its context. This clonotype occurred many times. Its antigen specificity is not known. The sample holds no much larger clone one base away, and base qualities are not on file. The germline V gene yields SGHTA for CDR1 and FQGTGA for CDR2. The CDR3 spans 13 residues, from the cysteine through the phenylalanine. Only the CDR3 part of the read is kept: 39 bases, read in frame from the first base. Trimming accounts for 8 bases at V and 5 bases at J, while the number of junction bases matched to no gene is 2. This sample was sequenced with an Illumina HiSeq 2500. Quantitative 5'-RACE with molecular barcodes was the method used to prepare the TCR beta libraries. On the study's bioinformatics: A new computational method, built on a probabilistic model of VDJ rearrangement, was used to identify disease-linked TCR variants. The public sequencing data were trimmed at Q25 with fastp and processed into clonotypes with MiXCR by TCRdb, which kept only in-frame beta chains. When rows share a CDR3 protein, they turn into one entry using the most common DNA and genes. These V and J calls rely on TCRdb rather than the paper's analysis. This sample has about 100,000 distinct CDR3 sequences in its table, and around 10% of those were observed once. Under 6% of the sample belongs to the ten largest clones.

This specimen belongs to a study of CD8 T cells in ankylosing spondylitis (dated by TCRdb to 2015 to 2018). Regarding the research as a whole: To find TCR variants linked to disease, the study profiled T cell receptor beta repertoires in ankylosing spondylitis patients and healthy donors. The full study cohort comprised around 25 ankylosing spondylitis patients and 85 to 120 healthy donors. Peripheral blood was sampled, and synovial fluid was additionally collected from ankylosing spondylitis patients. The paper as a whole reports these results and caveats: A TCR beta motif made up of roughly eight highly homologous amino acid variants appeared to be characteristic of blood from ankylosing spondylitis patients. Significant enrichment of the disease-linked clones was reported in matched synovial fluid samples from ankylosing spondylitis patients. The disease-linked clones had a CD8+ phenotype and were found at relatively low frequencies in peripheral blood. Some motif variants were previously reported in synovial fluid and blood of reactive arthritis patients, suggesting common disease-initiation mechanisms.

The receptor comes from a male donor with ankylosing spondylitis or in good health (not recorded which). The sample was blood, either unsorted or a sorted T cell fraction (not recorded which). The rearrangement joined TRBV7-3 to TRBJ2-1; 11 bases in the middle match TRBD1. CDR3 region: CASGQGANNEQFF. In nucleotides, the sequence is TGTGCCAGCGGACAGGGGGCGAACAATGAGCAGTTCTTC.